This T cell receptor (beta chain) appears in the sequencing data of a study of T-cell reconstitution after alpha-beta-depleted transplantation in children. Preparation of the TCRbeta library involved a method that used unique molecular identifiers. TCRdb used MiXCR to reprocess the PCR reads, holding one entry per CDR3 protein. The data hold about 480,000 distinct CDR3 sequences, with approximately 12% observed a single time. Trimming removed 4 bases from V and 4 bases from J; junction bases left unmatched: 10. This CDR3 region has 15 residues. Germline CDR1 and CDR2: SGDLS and YYNGEE. This chain links TRBV9 with TRBJ2-7; 8 bases line up with TRBD1. The receptor comes from a human donor who donated a stem cell graft to a child with combined immunodeficiency. The sequences come from PBMCs from the stem cell graft donor, collected from the stem cell graft. The CDR3 DNA follows: TGTGCCAGCAGCCCACGGAGGACAGGGAGTTACGAGCAGTACTTC. Residues: CASSPRRTGSYEQYF.